This entry is about one TCR beta chain. The CDR3 consists of 13 residues. The germline V gene has CDR1 WSHSY and CDR2 SAAADI. The V and J ends lost 8 bases and 6 bases, in that order; junction bases with no gene match: 3. The sample originates from a study of blood T cell repertoires in COVID-19. Sequencing was performed with immunoSEQ multiplex PCR; in TCRdb, only in-frame clones are kept and a portion is missing. This sample carries about 74,000 clones, around 90% of them seen once, and the ten largest clones take 1.5% to 2.5%. This receptor was obtained from a woman of 80 years or more with active or convalescent COVID-19. The chain is built from TRBV10-2 and TRBJ2-2, with 10 bases aligning to TRBD2. Sequencing was done on a sample of peripheral blood. CDR3 DNA sequence: TGCGCCAGCGCTAGCGGGGGAGCCGGGGAGCTGTTTTTT. Its protein is CASASGGAGELFF.